The 28 T cell receptor beta chains below were found in one sample sequenced in a study of CD8 T cells in Susac syndrome. The authors reverse transcribed roughly 0.5 to 1 ug RNA with random hexamers. TCRdb analysed the immunoSEQ multiplex PCR reads with MiXCR anew, one entry per CDR3 protein. The sample records about 210,000 distinct CDR3 sequences, around 95% being singletons. Sequenced: CD4+ T cells from PBMCs. Every receptor here comes from a human donor with multiple sclerosis.

The chain carries TRBV30 and TRBJ1-4; no clear D gene. This CDR3 comprises 15 residues. V shed 1 base and J shed 3 bases, with 12 bases lying between them. The germline CDR1 and CDR2 sequences are GTSNPN and SVGIG (reference sequence). The CDR3 nucleotides read TGTGCCTGGAGTGGCTCGGGTAGGCCTAATGAAAAACTGTTTTTT. This codes for CAWSGSGRPNEKLFF.

The chain employs TRBV30 and TRBJ2-7, with 9 bases that match TRBD1. The V gene's germline CDR1 is GTSNPN and CDR2 SVGIG (reference sequence). The CDR3 spans 16 residues. The trim removed 1 base at V and 6 bases at J, leaving 13 bases unmatched. The CDR3 reads CAWSELATGGYSEQYF. The CDR3 DNA sequence: TGTGCCTGGAGTGAGCTGGCGACAGGGGGATATAGCGAGCAGTACTTC.

The chain joins TRBV5-4 to TRBJ1-2; no definite D call. The CDR3 runs 13 residues. Germline V gene lookup returns CDR1 SGHNT and CDR2 YYREEE (reference sequence). Trimming shortened V by 1 base and J by 4 bases, and 8 bases separated the two germline ends. CDR3 loop: CASSLRAVYGYTF. The CDR3 DNA is TGTGCCAGCAGCTTGAGGGCGGTCTATGGCTACACCTTC.

The chain joins TRBV5-1 to TRBJ1-2; no clear D gene. V was pared by 2 bases and J by 3 bases, with 8 bases between. The CDR3 has 13 residues. Germline V gives CDR1 SGHRS, CDR2 YFSETQ. CDR3 region: CASSFSEDYGYTF. CDR3 nucleotide sequence: TGCGCCAGCAGCTTCTCGGAAGACTATGGCTACACCTTC.

This chain links TRBV20-1 with TRBJ2-5; either TRBD1 or TRBD2 may fit D (5 bases each). CDR3 length: 14 amino acids. The germline V and J ends were trimmed by 0 bases and 5 bases, with 13 bases remaining between them. Germline V gene lookup returns CDR1 DFQATT and CDR2 SNEGSKA (reference sequence). The CDR3 DNA follows: TGCAGTGCTAGAGATTGGGGGACGCTGGAGACCCAGTACTTC. Translation: CSARDWGTLETQYF.

The V gene is TRBV9, the J gene TRBJ2-3; 7 bases match TRBD1. The CDR3 is made up of 14 amino acids. CDR1 and CDR2 from the germline V gene are SGDLS and YYNGEE. V trimming: 7 bases; J trimming: 1 base; junction bases outside the gene matches: 6. CDR3 DNA sequence: TGTGCCAGCGGATTCGGACAGGGCACAGATACGCAGTATTTT. This gives the protein CASGFGQGTDTQYF.

This chain joins TRBV12-3 or TRBV12-4 and TRBJ2-1; D gene uncertain. This CDR3 has 13 amino acids. With 6 bases removed from V and 1 base from J, the gap between germline ends came to 7 bases. The CDR3 reads CASSYNSYNEQFF. Here the CDR3 DNA reads TGTGCCAGCAGCTATAATTCCTACAATGAGCAGTTCTTC.

The chain is built from TRBV9 and TRBJ1-2; D gene ambiguous. The germline V gene has CDR1 SGDLS and CDR2 YYNGEE. Trimming took 2 bases from V and 4 from J, leaving 15 bases between them. The CDR3 has 15 residues. CDR3 region: CASSVRDTNSYGYTF. CDR3 in DNA: TGTGCCAGCAGCGTTCGTGACACCAATTCCTATGGCTACACCTTC.

The chain joins TRBV5-1 to TRBJ1-6; 7 bases are a match to TRBD1. Germline values: CDR1 SGHRS, CDR2 YFSETQ. The CDR3 has 15 residues. V lost 4 bases and J lost 6; bases outside the gene matches: 7. Here the CDR3 DNA reads TGCGCCAGCAGCCAAGGGACAGACAGTAATTCACCCCTCCACTTT. This gives the protein CASSQGTDSNSPLHF.

This chain links TRBV29-1 with TRBJ2-7; 9 nucleotides align to TRBD1. CDR3 length: 13 residues. Germline CDR1 is SQVTM and CDR2 is ANQGSEA. The J segment lost 0 bases and the V segment lost 5 bases, leaving 2 bases of the junction unmatched. CDR3 coding DNA: TGCAGCGTTAGACAGGGGGGCTCCTACGAGCAGTACTTC. It yields the protein CSVRQGGSYEQYF.

V usage is TRBV30 and J usage is TRBJ1-6, with 7 bases matching TRBD1. The germline V gene encodes CDR1 GTSNPN and CDR2 SVGIG (reference sequence). The CDR3 sequence is 12 residues long. Trimming took 3 bases from V and 11 from J; bases not matched to a gene: 4. The CDR3: CAWRGTVAPLHF. The CDR3 coding sequence is TGTGCCTGGAGAGGGACAGTTGCACCCCTCCACTTT.

The V call is TRBV30, the J call TRBJ2-5; possible D gene TRBD2, 7 bases. The CDR3 is 14 amino acids. Per the germline V gene, CDR1 is GTSNPN and CDR2 is SVGIG (reference sequence). Trimming removed 0 bases at V and 4 bases at J, with 12 bases between. The CDR3: CAWSVGGARETQYF. In DNA, the CDR3 is TGTGCCTGGAGTGTTGGGGGGGCGCGAGAGACCCAGTACTTC.

This chain links TRBV11-1 with TRBJ2-1, with 13 bases lining up with TRBD2. This CDR3 is 14 amino acids long. V lost 1 base and J lost 16; bases outside the gene matches: 7. Germline assignment: CDR1 SGHAT and CDR2 FQDESV (reference sequence). CDR3 sequence reads: CASSLELAGGTKFF. The CDR3 DNA sequence: TGTGCCAGCAGCTTAGAACTAGCGGGGGGGACGAAATTCTTC.

This clonotype was seen a single time. V usage is TRBV30 and J usage is TRBJ2-6; D is possibly TRBD1 (7 bases). Germline CDR1 and CDR2: GTSNPN and SVGIG (reference sequence). V lost 5 bases, J lost 2 bases, and 10 bases lay in between. The CDR3 consists of 14 residues. This CDR3 is CAWARGAGANVLTF. DNA of the CDR3: TGTGCCTGGGCCAGGGGGGCTGGGGCCAACGTCCTGACTTTC. Variable domain in full (rest from reference TRBV30 and TRBJ2-6): SQTIHQWPATLVQPVGSPLSLECTVEGTSNPNLYWYRQAAGRGLQLLFYSVGIGQISSEVPQNLSASRPQDRQFILSSKKLLLSDSGFYLCAWARGAGANVLTFGAGSRLTVL.

V usage is TRBV5-1 and J usage is TRBJ2-5; 9 bases are a match to TRBD2. The CDR3 spans 16 residues. CDR1 is SGHRS, CDR2 YFSETQ, per germline. Germline trimming cut 2 bases from V and 0 bases from J; bases unmatched to any gene: 5. The CDR3 reads CASSLSGLAYQETQYF. CDR3 nucleotide sequence: TGCGCCAGCAGCTTATCGGGACTAGCCTACCAAGAGACCCAGTACTTC.

The CDR3 spells CAISALAGETQYF. The CDR3, as DNA: TGTGCCATCAGTGCCCTAGCGGGGGAGACCCAGTACTTC. This chain joins TRBV10-3 and TRBJ2-5, with TRBD2 matching 9 bases. The V gene's germline CDR1 is ENHRY and CDR2 SYGVKD. This CDR3 is 13 amino acids long. V shed 4 bases, J shed 5 bases, and the junction held 2 bases outside the gene matches.

The chain employs TRBV20-1 and TRBJ2-7; 11 bases are shared with TRBD2. CDR1 and CDR2 from the germline V gene are DFQATT and SNEGSKA (reference sequence). The V segment lost 2 bases and the J segment 0 bases; nucleotides outside the gene matches: 0. This CDR3 has 14 amino acids. CDR3 in amino acids: CSARTSGGSYEQYV. CDR3 coding DNA: TGCAGTGCTAGAACTAGCGGGGGCTCCTACGAGCAGTACGTC.

The rearrangement joins TRBV29-1 to TRBJ1-1; D uncertain. CDR3 size: 12 residues. Germline V CDR1 and CDR2: SQVTM, ANQGSEA. V dropped 7 bases and J dropped 4 bases, with 13 bases sitting between them. The DNA of the CDR3 is TGCAGCGCCATTTGGGGAGGCACTGAAGCTTTCTTT. It codes for CSAIWGGTEAFF. The full variable domain, rest sourced from reference TRBV29-1 and TRBJ1-1, is SAVISQKPSRDICQRGTSLTIQCQVDSQVTMMFWYRQQPGQSLTLIATANQGSEATYESGFVIDKFPISRPNLTFSTLTVSNMSPEDSSIYLCSAIWGGTEAFFGQGTRLTVV.

The chain recombines TRBV30 with TRBJ1-1; D is possibly TRBD1 (5 bases). Germline lookup yields CDR1 GTSNPN and CDR2 SVGIG (reference sequence). V was trimmed by 6 bases and J by 2 bases, leaving 13 bases between them. There are 13 residues in the CDR3. CDR3 in amino acids: CACTRDVNTEAFF. The DNA for the CDR3 is TGTGCCTGCACTAGGGACGTCAACACTGAAGCTTTCTTT.

The chain couples TRBV3-1 to TRBJ1-1; D unclear. Germline V lookup: CDR1 LGHDT, CDR2 YNNKEL (reference sequence). The CDR3 spans 14 residues. V dropped 0 bases and J dropped 2 bases, with 7 bases sitting between them. CDR3 loop: CASSQEALNTEAFF. The CDR3 bases are TGTGCCAGCAGCCAAGAGGCCCTAAACACTGAAGCTTTCTTT.

This rearrangement joins TRBV20-1 to TRBJ2-1; D is perhaps TRBD2 (6 bases). The V end lost 6 bases, the J end lost 2 bases, and 20 bases lay between the germline ends. The CDR3 runs to 16 residues. Germline V gene lookup returns CDR1 DFQATT and CDR2 SNEGSKA (reference sequence). In DNA, the CDR3 is TGCAGTGCCCAAGGGTGGGGCGGGGCCGCCTACAATGAGCAGTTCTTC. It encodes CSAQGWGGAAYNEQFF.

The chain couples TRBV30 to TRBJ2-1; D possibly matches TRBD1 or TRBD2 (5 bases each). CDR1 is GTSNPN and CDR2 is SVGIG in the germline V gene (reference sequence). Trimming took off 0 bases at V and 2 bases at J, with 8 bases between the two ends. The CDR3 extends over 14 amino acids. This chain's CDR3 is CAWSVRGPYNEQFF. DNA of the CDR3: TGTGCCTGGAGTGTACGGGGCCCCTACAATGAGCAGTTCTTC.

V is TRBV9 and J is TRBJ1-5; D not certain. The CDR3 has 15 residues. CDR1 and CDR2 from the germline V gene are SGDLS and YYNGEE. Trimming took off 0 bases at V and 0 bases at J, with 7 bases between the two ends. In DNA, the CDR3 is TGTGCCAGCAGCGTAGCTGGGGATAGCAATCAGCCCCAGCATTTT. Translating it yields CASSVAGDSNQPQHF.

The V gene is TRBV25-1, the J gene TRBJ2-5, with 7 bases lining up with TRBD1. Unmatched junction bases numbered 10, after V lost 10 bases and J lost 2 bases. Germline V gene data show CDR1 as MGHDK and CDR2 as SYGVNS. The CDR3 sequence is 14 residues long. The CDR3 protein is CATKNPGQQETQYF. The CDR3 DNA is TGTGCCACCAAGAACCCGGGACAGCAAGAGACCCAGTACTTC.

The V gene is TRBV3-1, the J gene TRBJ1-4, with a possible D match to TRBD1 (5 bases). This CDR3 comprises 15 residues. Trimming took off 4 bases at V and 3 bases at J, with 12 bases between the two ends. Germline values: CDR1 LGHDT, CDR2 YNNKEL (reference sequence). The CDR3 DNA sequence: TGTGCCAGCAGCCTACTGGGGACTCCTAATGAAAAACTGTTTTTT. Translation gives CASSLLGTPNEKLFF.

Worth noting for this clonotype: One end of the junction does not line up with germline, which may come from a read error. The chain recombines TRBV29-1 with TRBJ2-5, with D unclear. Germline assignment: CDR1 SQVTM and CDR2 ANQGSEA. The CDR3 sequence is 14 residues long. CDR3: CSVVGGVYQETQCF. The DNA of the CDR3 is TGCAGCGTTGTGGGTGGGGTGTACCAAGAGACCCAGTGCTTC.

The CDR3 region has the DNA TGTGCCAGCAGCGTAAAAGACAGGGGCTACACCTTC. This translates into CASSVKDRGYTF. This chain uses TRBV9 with TRBJ1-2, with D tentatively TRBD1 (6 bases). CDR3 length equals 12 residues. Trimming removed 1 base at V and 8 bases at J, with 9 bases between. The germline V gene has CDR1 SGDLS and CDR2 YYNGEE.

This chain links TRBV29-1 with TRBJ2-3; D gene unclear. Germline V gives CDR1 SQVTM, CDR2 ANQGSEA. CDR3 length: 11 residues. With 6 bases removed from V and 5 bases from J, the gap between germline ends came to 9 bases. CDR3 sequence (DNA): TGCAGCGTGGGGAACGAAGATACGCAGTATTTT. It specifies CSVGNEDTQYF.